The clone carrying this T cell receptor beta chain was counted between two and nine times. The antigen is unknown. For TCR, cDNA came from 5'RACE template switching, which added a universal primer site and UMIs. TCRdb independently ran MiXCR on the 5' RACE reads; one entry per CDR3 protein. The sample has a few hundred thousand distinct CDR3 sequences, 10% to 15% seen once. The germline V and J ends were trimmed by 5 bases and 4 bases, with 17 bases remaining between them. CDR3 length: 15 amino acids. The V gene's germline CDR1 is SGHVS and CDR2 FQNEAQ. The data were obtained in a study of T cells after yellow fever vaccination. Whole-study findings and limits: Overall, a small share of clonotypes was seen in both CD4 and CD8 compartments. Abundant clonotypes (contaminants from the bulk population) could be present in FACS-sorted repertoires.

Specimen: CD4+ T cells sorted from PBMCs, collected 45 days after the yellow fever booster vaccination. The chain couples TRBV7-8 to TRBJ2-5; D call uncertain. This TCR came from a man in his thirties or forties who received the YFV17D yellow fever vaccine. CDR3 sequence: CASSLQAGEAETQYF. The CDR3, as DNA: TGTGCCAGCAGCCTTCAAGCAGGAGAGGCAGAGACCCAGTACTTC.